Listed below are T cell receptor beta chains from one sample, sequenced in a study of neoadjuvant nivolumab and ipilimumab in lung cancer. Produced via immunoSEQ multiplex PCR; TCRdb's table is partial and in-frame only. The sample has 30,000 to 35,000 clones, 92% seen once. The source material was peripheral blood, sampled after neoadjuvant nivolumab, alone or with ipilimumab, at or shortly before surgery. These receptors originate from an adult with non-small cell lung cancer. Each CDR3 is given with its conserved first and last residue. D genes are given only for firm matches. Only some rows state a clone size, as once, few, many or a class for expanded clones.

TRBV5-1	TRBJ2-4	TRBD2	-	CASSLKAGGGEDKNIQYF	TGCGCCAGCAGCTTGAAGGCGGGAGGGGGCGAGGACAAAAACATTCAGTACTTC
TRBV7-8	TRBJ2-1	-	few	CASSPYNEQFF	TGTGCCAGCAGCCCTTACAATGAGCAGTTCTTC
TRBV5-4	TRBJ2-5	-	few	CASSFRGPERETQYF	TGTGCCAGCAGCTTCCGTGGCCCTGAGAGAGAGACCCAGTACTTC
TRBV5-1	TRBJ2-2	TRBD2	-	CASSRGLAGWPGELFF	TGCGCCAGCAGCCGGGGACTAGCGGGTTGGCCCGGGGAGCTGTTTTTT
TRBV6-5	TRBJ1-1	-	-	CASRRVRNTEAFF	TGTGCCAGCAGGCGAGTCAGGAACACTGAAGCTTTCTTT
TRBV6-5	TRBJ2-7	-	once	CASSSPRRGTYEQYF	TGTGCCAGCAGTTCCCCGAGGCGCGGGACCTACGAGCAGTACTTC
TRBV7-2	TRBJ2-7	TRBD1	-	CASSSPGGFNEQYF	TGTGCCAGCAGCTCCCCAGGGGGCTTCAACGAGCAGTACTTC
TRBV7-3	TRBJ2-1	TRBD2	-	CASSVTGTSDEQFF	TGTGCCAGCAGCGTAACCGGGACTAGCGATGAGCAGTTCTTC
TRBV19	TRBJ2-1	-	once	CASSARWEQFF	TGTGCCAGTAGTGCCCGGTGGGAGCAGTTCTTC
TRBV6-1	TRBJ2-1	TRBD1	-	CASSTGQTAPRWQFF	TGTGCCAGCAGTACGGGACAGACGGCCCCCCGATGGCAGTTCTTC
TRBV5-1	TRBJ2-7	-	-	CASSFGQYYEQYF	TGCGCCAGCAGCTTTGGACAGTACTACGAGCAGTACTTC
TRBV7-6	TRBJ2-1	-	few	CASSLTGDNEQFF	TGTGCCAGCAGCTTGACGGGGGACAATGAGCAGTTCTTC
TRBV2	TRBJ1-2	-	-	CASRARGVDGYTF	TGTGCCAGCAGAGCAAGGGGTGTCGACGGCTACACCTTC
TRBV10-2	TRBJ2-7	TRBD2	-	CASSYSRDYAYEQYF	TGCGCCAGCAGTTATAGCCGGGACTATGCCTACGAGCAGTACTTC
TRBV6-1	TRBJ1-1	TRBD1	-	CASSEESGGGGTEAFF	TGTGCCAGCAGTGAAGAATCAGGGGGGGGCGGCACTGAAGCTTTCTTT
TRBV6-1	TRBJ2-1	-	-	CASRVLISSYNEQFF	TGTGCCAGCAGAGTGTTAATTAGCTCCTACAATGAGCAGTTCTTC
TRBV29-1	TRBJ2-3	-	-	CSVEGPRTVPFTSTDTQYF	TGCAGCGTAGAGGGACCACGGACAGTCCCCTTCACCTCCACAGATACGCAGTATTTT
TRBV27	TRBJ1-2	-	-	CASSLGGSYGYTF	TGTGCCAGCAGTTTAGGGGGGAGCTATGGCTACACCTTC
TRBV18	TRBJ2-5	-	-	CASSPRGQETQYF	TGTGCCAGCTCACCGAGGGGTCAAGAGACCCAGTACTTC
TRBV15	TRBJ1-4	-	-	CATSRDDGLGSNEKLFF	TGTGCCACCAGCAGAGATGATGGACTTGGTAGTAATGAAAAACTGTTTTTT
TRBV7-9	TRBJ2-3	TRBD2	-	CASSFISGRADTQYF	TGTGCCAGCAGCTTTATTAGCGGGAGAGCAGATACGCAGTATTTT
TRBV7-2	TRBJ1-2	-	-	CASSSGETGRGGYTF	TGTGCCAGCAGCTCAGGGGAGACAGGAAGGGGGGGCTACACCTTC
TRBV11-2	TRBJ2-7	TRBD2	-	CASSPRRGSGEGVQYF	TGTGCCAGCAGCCCCCGAAGGGGTAGCGGGGAGGGCGTGCAGTACTTC
TRBV5-1	TRBJ1-3	-	-	CASSPGTGNTIYF	TGCGCCAGCAGCCCGGGGACTGGAAACACCATATATTTT
TRBV7-8	TRBJ1-2	TRBD1	-	CASREPRGQAANYGYTF	TGTGCCAGCAGGGAGCCCCGGGGACAGGCGGCTAACTATGGCTACACCTTC
TRBV14	TRBJ2-1	-	-	CASSRAGTSYNEQFF	TGTGCCAGCAGCCGGGCCGGGACCAGCTACAATGAGCAGTTCTTC
TRBV5-1	TRBJ2-3	TRBD1	-	CASSSGQGARLDTQYF	TGCGCCAGCAGCTCGGGACAGGGGGCGCGACTAGATACGCAGTATTTT
TRBV9	TRBJ1-4	TRBD1	-	CASSPRGQGFGEKLFF	TGTGCCAGCAGCCCCAGGGGACAGGGTTTTGGCGAAAAACTGTTTTTT
TRBV6-6	TRBJ1-1	TRBD1	-	CASSPGQAATEAFF	TGTGCCAGCAGTCCGGGACAGGCGGCCACTGAAGCTTTCTTT
TRBV27	TRBJ1-5	-	-	CASSLWGTGNQPQHF	TGTGCCAGCAGTTTATGGGGTACAGGCAATCAGCCCCAGCATTTT
TRBV27	TRBJ2-2	TRBD2	-	CASRPLAGTNTGELFF	TGTGCCAGCAGGCCACTAGCGGGCACTAACACCGGGGAGCTGTTTTTT
TRBV27	TRBJ2-3	-	-	CASSFIPRMAVTDTQYF	TGTGCCAGCAGTTTCATACCCCGTATGGCTGTCACAGATACGCAGTATTTT
TRBV6-5	TRBJ2-1	TRBD2	-	CASCRPGGVDNEQFF	TGTGCCAGCTGTCGGCCGGGAGGGGTAGACAATGAGCAGTTCTTC
TRBV6-5	TRBJ1-2	-	once	CASSYGRNYGYTF	TGTGCCAGCAGTTACGGACGGAACTATGGCTACACCTTC
TRBV5-1	TRBJ2-2	-	-	CASSLEGDSNTGELFF	TGCGCCAGCAGCTTAGAAGGGGACTCGAACACCGGGGAGCTGTTTTTT
TRBV4-1	TRBJ1-2	TRBD1	-	CASSQQDRGLLGYGYTF	TGCGCCAGCAGCCAGCAGGACAGGGGCCTACTTGGCTATGGCTACACCTTC
TRBV9	TRBJ2-5	TRBD1	once	CASSPGQGAGETQYF	TGTGCCAGCAGCCCAGGACAGGGGGCGGGGGAGACCCAGTACTTC
TRBV5-1	TRBJ1-1	-	once	CASRTGPQNTEAFF	TGCGCCAGCAGAACGGGCCCCCAGAACACTGAAGCTTTCTTT
TRBV19	TRBJ2-7	TRBD2	-	CASSMEKAGESYEQYF	TGTGCCAGTAGTATGGAAAAAGCGGGGGAGTCCTACGAGCAGTACTTC
TRBV5-1	TRBJ2-3	-	few	CASSHGVGGTDTQYF	TGCGCCAGCAGCCACGGGGTGGGTGGCACAGATACGCAGTATTTT
TRBV27	TRBJ2-3	-	-	CASSRGDTQYF	TGTGCCAGCAGTAGGGGAGATACGCAGTATTTT
TRBV10-2	TRBJ2-3	-	-	CASSGGTKDTQYF	TGCGCCAGCAGTGGGGGTACCAAGGATACGCAGTATTTT
TRBV29-1	TRBJ1-2	-	-	CSVEDQRTDGYTF	TGCAGCGTTGAAGATCAAAGGACGGATGGCTACACCTTC
TRBV18	TRBJ1-1	TRBD1	-	CASSPLPTGQGLNTEAFF	TGTGCCAGCTCACCACTACCTACCGGACAGGGATTGAACACTGAAGCTTTCTTT
TRBV19	TRBJ2-5	TRBD1	-	CASRQGLGTQYF	TGTGCCAGTCGACAGGGGCTCGGGACCCAGTACTTC
TRBV6-1	TRBJ2-7	TRBD2	-	CASSEASSGTSGVNEQYF	TGTGCCAGCAGTGAAGCTAGTAGTGGGACTAGCGGGGTCAACGAGCAGTACTTC
TRBV7-6	TRBJ1-5	TRBD1	-	CASSLGQALGDQPQHF	TGTGCCAGCAGCCTGGGACAGGCCCTGGGGGATCAGCCCCAGCATTTT
TRBV5-4	TRBJ2-1	-	-	CASSYPRGEQFF	TGTGCCAGCAGCTACCCGAGAGGGGAGCAGTTCTTC
TRBV11-2	TRBJ2-2	TRBD2	-	CASSLAREVLGELFF	TGTGCCAGCAGCTTAGCACGGGAGGTATTAGGGGAGCTGTTTTTT
TRBV6-1	TRBJ1-1	-	-	CASRQGQNTEAFF	TGTGCCAGCAGGCAGGGACAGAACACTGAAGCTTTCTTT
TRBV7-9	TRBJ2-3	-	-	CASSGGEVADTQYF	TGTGCCAGCAGCGGGGGAGAGGTCGCAGATACGCAGTATTTT
TRBV7-9	TRBJ2-7	-	-	CASSLETTRAYEQYF	TGTGCCAGCAGCTTAGAGACGACTAGGGCCTACGAGCAGTACTTC
TRBV5-6	TRBJ2-7	-	few	CASSLFGQIYEQYF	TGTGCCAGCAGCCTATTCGGGCAGATCTACGAGCAGTACTTC
TRBV28	TRBJ1-1	-	-	CASTSQIRVYRTEAFF	TGTGCCAGCACCTCCCAAATCAGGGTCTATCGCACTGAAGCTTTCTTT
TRBV19	TRBJ1-5	TRBD1	-	CASSQGRDSGIGGSYSNQPQHF	TGTGCCAGTAGTCAGGGCCGGGACAGTGGTATTGGGGGATCTTATAGCAATCAGCCCCAGCATTTT
TRBV5-1	TRBJ1-1	TRBD1	once	CASSYGQDGEAFF	TGCGCCAGCAGCTATGGACAGGACGGTGAAGCTTTCTTT
TRBV2	TRBJ1-1	-	-	CASRPGWGNTEAFF	TGTGCCAGCAGACCAGGCTGGGGTAACACTGAAGCTTTCTTT
TRBV10-3	TRBJ2-3	TRBD2	-	CAISAGLAGERDTQYF	TGTGCCATCAGCGCGGGACTAGCGGGAGAGAGGGATACGCAGTATTTT
TRBV5-5	TRBJ1-2	-	-	CASSPLLDSYANYGYTF	TGTGCCAGCAGCCCTCTCTTGGACAGTTACGCTAACTATGGCTACACCTTC
TRBV28	TRBJ1-2	TRBD1	-	CASSADRGNLYGYTF	TGTGCCAGCAGCGCTGACAGGGGGAACCTTTATGGCTACACCTTC